The clone carrying this T cell receptor beta chain was picked up many times. Its cognate antigen is unknown. These data belong to a study of CD8 T cells in ankylosing spondylitis. Notes on the study in general: A TCR beta motif made of several highly homologous variants seemed typical of ankylosing spondylitis blood. Reportedly, disease-linked clones are significantly enriched in ankylosing spondylitis patients' matched synovial fluid. Some motif variants had been reported before (in reactive arthritis synovial fluid and blood).

The germline V and J ends were trimmed by 2 bases and 6 bases, with 7 bases remaining between them. CDR3 size: 13 residues. Germline V gene lookup returns CDR1 SGHVS and CDR2 FQNEAQ. TCRdb reprocessed the 5' RACE reads via MiXCR and lists one record per CDR3 protein. The repertoire includes around 210,000 distinct CDR3 sequences, 8% to 9% of them detected once, and 4% to 5% sits in the top ten. Source material: blood, either unsorted or a sorted T cell fraction (not recorded which). The V call is TRBV7-8, the J call TRBJ2-2; tentatively, D is TRBD2 (6 bases). This receptor was identified in a female donor with ankylosing spondylitis or in good health (not recorded which). The CDR3 nucleotides are TGTGCCAGCAGCTTATCGGGAGCCGGGGAGCTGTTTTTT. This encodes CASSLSGAGELFF.